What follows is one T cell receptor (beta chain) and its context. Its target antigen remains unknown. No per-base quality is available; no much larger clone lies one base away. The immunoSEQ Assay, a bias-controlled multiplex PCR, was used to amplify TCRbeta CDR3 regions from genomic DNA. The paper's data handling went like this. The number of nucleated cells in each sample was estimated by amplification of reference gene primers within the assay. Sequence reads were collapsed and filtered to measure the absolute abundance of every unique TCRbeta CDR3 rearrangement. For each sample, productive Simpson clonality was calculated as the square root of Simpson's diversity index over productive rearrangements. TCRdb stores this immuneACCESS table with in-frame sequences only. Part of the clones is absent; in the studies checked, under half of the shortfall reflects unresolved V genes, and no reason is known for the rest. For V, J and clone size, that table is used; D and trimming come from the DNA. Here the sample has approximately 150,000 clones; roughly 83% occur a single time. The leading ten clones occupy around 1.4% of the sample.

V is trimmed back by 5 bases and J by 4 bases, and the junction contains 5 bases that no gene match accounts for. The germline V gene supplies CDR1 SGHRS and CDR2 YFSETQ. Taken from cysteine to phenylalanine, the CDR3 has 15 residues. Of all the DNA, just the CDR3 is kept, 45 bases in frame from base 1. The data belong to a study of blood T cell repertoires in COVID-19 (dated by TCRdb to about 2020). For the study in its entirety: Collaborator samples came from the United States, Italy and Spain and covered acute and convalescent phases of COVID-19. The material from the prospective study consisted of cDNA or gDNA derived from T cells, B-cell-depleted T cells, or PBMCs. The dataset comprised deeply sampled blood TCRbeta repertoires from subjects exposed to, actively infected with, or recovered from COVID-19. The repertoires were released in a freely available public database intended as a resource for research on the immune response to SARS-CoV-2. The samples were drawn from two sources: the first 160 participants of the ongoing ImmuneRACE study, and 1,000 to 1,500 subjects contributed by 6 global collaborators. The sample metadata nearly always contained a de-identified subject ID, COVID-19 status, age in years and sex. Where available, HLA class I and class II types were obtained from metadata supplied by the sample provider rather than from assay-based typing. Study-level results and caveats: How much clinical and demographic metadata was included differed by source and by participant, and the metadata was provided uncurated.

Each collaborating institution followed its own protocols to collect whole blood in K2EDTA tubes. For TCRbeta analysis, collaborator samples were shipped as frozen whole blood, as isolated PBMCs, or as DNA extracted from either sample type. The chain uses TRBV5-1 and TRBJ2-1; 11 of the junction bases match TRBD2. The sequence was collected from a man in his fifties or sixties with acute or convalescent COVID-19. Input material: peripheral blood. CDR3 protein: CASSGGLAVYNEQFF. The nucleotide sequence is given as TGCGCCAGCAGTGGGGGACTAGCGGTATACAATGAGCAGTTCTTC. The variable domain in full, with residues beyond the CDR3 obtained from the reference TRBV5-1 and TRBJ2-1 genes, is KAGVTQTPRYLIKTRGQQVTLSCSPISGHRSVSWYQQTPGQGLQFLFEYFSETQRNKGNFPGRFSGRQFSNSRSEMNVSTLELGDSALYLCASSGGLAVYNEQFFGPGTRLTVL.